The 7 T cell receptor beta chains reported below all come from one sample, sequenced in a study of T cell clones after liver transplantation. The table came from immunoSEQ multiplex PCR; TCRdb's copy has only in-frame clones and leaves some out. This sample has some 120,000 clones, with just over 90% found just once. The sample was CD4+ T cells from blood, taken 12 months after liver transplant. These receptors all stem from a human patient who received a liver transplant. Some T cells may be the graft donor's.

This clone was seen once. V usage is TRBV5-6 and J usage is TRBJ2-5; the D call may be TRBD1 or TRBD2 (5 bases each). The CDR3 loop spans 13 amino acids. Germline CDR1 SGHDT, CDR2 YYEEEE. Trimming cost V 4 bases and J 4 bases, with 11 bases left between them. For the CDR3, the DNA is TGTGCCAGCAGCCTTTACGGGACAGAGACCCAGTACTTC. Translating it yields CASSLYGTETQYF.

The CDR3 is CASSFTFGQPQHF. The CDR3 region has the DNA TGTGCCAGCAGCTTTACATTTGGTCAGCCCCAGCATTTT. The chain links TRBV11-3 to TRBJ1-5; D not resolved. This CDR3 has 13 amino acids. Per the germline V gene, CDR1 is SGHNT and CDR2 is YENEEA. Trimming left V 3 bases short and J 6 bases short, with 9 bases between.

The chain has TRBV4-2 and TRBJ2-7, with unresolved D. The V gene lost 0 bases and the J gene lost 5 bases, with 11 bases spanning the gap. The CDR3 consists of 14 residues. Germline V CDR1 and CDR2: LGHNA, YNFKEQ. For the CDR3, the DNA is TGTGCCAGCAGCCAAGACGTCCGTCGGGACGAGCAGTACTTC. This gives the protein CASSQDVRRDEQYF.

This chain joins TRBV5-4 and TRBJ2-3; D gene ambiguous. The germline gives CDR1 SGHNT, CDR2 YYREEE (reference sequence). V lost 6 bases, J lost 1 base, and 15 bases lay in between. The CDR3 sequence is 15 residues long. CDR3 in DNA: TGTGCCAGCAAAGCTTCGTGGGCCGGCACAGATACGCAGTATTTT. It specifies CASKASWAGTDTQYF. Variable domain in full (rest from reference TRBV5-4 and TRBJ2-3): ETGVTQSPTHLIKTRGQQVTLRCSSQSGHNTVSWYQQALGQGPQFIFQYYREEENGRGNFPPRFSGLQFPNYSSELNVNALELDDSALYLCASKASWAGTDTQYFGPGTRLTVL.

The chain employs TRBV29-1 and TRBJ2-1; 9 bases agree with TRBD1. Unmatched junction bases numbered 17, after V lost 7 bases and J lost 4 bases. The germline V gene encodes CDR1 SQVTM and CDR2 ANQGSEA. This CDR3 comprises 17 residues. Here the CDR3 reads CSAYIGTGPNLYNEQFF. The CDR3 bases are TGCAGCGCTTATATCGGGACAGGGCCGAACCTATACAATGAGCAGTTCTTC.

The chain employs TRBV28 and TRBJ2-5; D is possibly TRBD1 (6 bases). V shed 7 bases and J shed 7 bases, with 19 bases lying between them. CDR1 MDHEN and CDR2 SYDVKM come from the germline V gene. The CDR3 is 14 residues long. As DNA, the CDR3 is TGTGCCAGCACTGAGGGGGACCGCTTGGGGACCCAGTACTTC. It translates to CASTEGDRLGTQYF.

The chain carries TRBV30 and TRBJ1-4, with 7 bases aligning to TRBD1. The CDR3 consists of 15 residues. CDR1 and CDR2 (germline): GTSNPN, SVGIG (reference sequence). J lost 0 bases, V lost 6 bases, and 7 bases had no gene match. CDR3 region: CACGGQAATNEKLFF. CDR3 DNA: TGTGCCTGCGGCGGACAGGCCGCAACTAATGAAAAACTGTTTTTT.